This T cell receptor beta chain was recovered during a study of T cell responses to AZD1222 COVID-19 vaccine. A word on this clone: Its antigen is undetermined.

The CDR3 length is 14 residues. From germline, CDR1 is MDHEN and CDR2 SYDVKM. V was trimmed by 10 bases and J by 3 bases, leaving 18 bases between them. Here immunoSEQ multiplex PCR was the method, and the copy in TCRdb shows in-frame clones only, minus some. The profile shows 150,000 to 200,000 clones, roughly nine tenths of them singletons. Study-wide findings and caveats: Females outnumbered males among donors, who were mostly white British; clonal diversity was possibly underestimated. Spike-specific TCR breadth and depth rose after two AZD1222 doses. Unmutated variant regions reportedly attract nearly half of all spike-specific TCRs.

This rearrangement joins TRBV28 to TRBJ2-5; possibly TRBD1 or TRBD2 for D (5 bases each). The TCR sequence derives from an adult in good health. Sample: peripheral blood, taken on day 0 of AZD1222 vaccination. CDR3 DNA: TGTGCCACCCGATCGACGAGGGGAAAAGAGACCCAGTACTTC. Translating it yields CATRSTRGKETQYF.